Listed here are 15 T cell receptor beta chains from one sample, sequenced in a study of blood T cells in healthy people across ages. A J-beta primer mix and a sample-barcoded 5' primer were used in a second PCR of roughly 6 to 12 cycles. TCRdb recomputed calls from the 5' RACE reads with MiXCR, one row per CDR3 protein. The top ten clones hold about 4% of a sample with over a million distinct CDR3 sequences, roughly 43% of them seen once. Sequencing was done on a sample of blood. The receptors here all came from a woman between 18 and 30 years old in good health.

This clonotype was seen many times. The chain uses TRBV12-3 or TRBV12-4 and TRBJ2-7; the D gene is possibly TRBD2 (5 bases). V gave up 3 bases and J gave up 0 bases, with 12 bases separating them. The CDR3 is 15 amino acids. The CDR3 protein is CASSFFSRDSYEQYF. In DNA form, the CDR3 reads TGTGCCAGCAGTTTTTTTTCCCGGGACTCCTACGAGCAGTACTTC.

This clonotype was seen more than once but under ten times. The chain joins TRBV6-2 or TRBV6-3 to TRBJ2-7; 8 bases fit TRBD2. Germline-derived CDR1 and CDR2 are MNHEY and SVGEGT. The V gene end was trimmed by 7 bases and the J gene end by 3 bases; junction bases not matched to a gene: 5. CDR3 size: 13 residues. CDR3 coding DNA: TGTGCCAGCACCAGAGCGGGAGTCTACGAGCAGTACTTC. Protein sequence: CASTRAGVYEQYF.

The chain is built from TRBV7-9 and TRBJ1-1, with D hard to call. Germline V CDR1 and CDR2: SEHNR, FQNEAQ (reference sequence). This CDR3 spans 15 amino acids. Trimming removed 6 bases from V and 1 base from J, with 15 bases in between. CDR3 in amino acids: CASRTRVGGNTEAFF. CDR3 nucleotides: TGTGCCAGCAGAACGAGGGTCGGAGGGAACACTGAAGCTTTCTTT.

Comment on this clonotype: Given a much more abundant clone one base away, this may be a read error. The J gene is TRBJ2-1, the V gene TRBV5-1; D call uncertain. The CDR3 is 12 amino acids. The germline V gene has CDR1 SGHRS and CDR2 YFSETQ. V dropped 0 bases and J dropped 8 bases, with 6 bases sitting between them. DNA of the CDR3: TGCGCCAGCAGCTTGGATGCAGATGAGCAGTTCTTC. It translates to CASSLDADEQFF.

A remark on this clonotype: Germline is not matched at one junction end, which may reflect a read error. The rearrangement joins TRBV12-3 or TRBV12-4 to TRBJ2-7; no clear D gene. This CDR3 region has 13 residues. The CDR3 DNA reads TGTGCCGGCAGTTTGGCAGGCCCCGACGAGCAGTACTTC. This gives the protein CAGSLAGPDEQYF.

The V call is TRBV16, the J call TRBJ1-2; the D is unclear. Looked up from germline, CDR1 is KGHSY and CDR2 is FQNENV. The V and J ends lost 4 bases and 5 bases respectively, with 8 bases between them. This CDR3 has 12 amino acids. CDR3 loop: CASSRPTYGYTF. The CDR3 DNA follows: TGTGCCAGCAGCCGACCGACGTATGGCTACACCTTC. Full variable domain (outside the CDR3, taken from reference TRBV16 and TRBJ1-2): GEEVAQTPKHLVRGEGQKAKLYCAPIKGHSYVFWYQQVLKNEFKFLISFQNENVFDETGMPKERFSAKCLPNSPCSLEIQATKLEDSAVYFCASSRPTYGYTFGSGTRLTVV.

A few counts support this clonotype. The chain employs TRBV10-2 and TRBJ2-1; possibly TRBD2 for D (6 bases). Per the germline V gene, CDR1 is WSHSY and CDR2 is SAAADI. Trimming stripped 0 bases from V and 2 bases from J, with 14 bases between. This CDR3 has 17 amino acids. The CDR3: CASSESYPSATYNEQFF. For the CDR3, the DNA is TGCGCCAGCAGTGAGTCCTATCCTAGCGCGACCTACAATGAGCAGTTCTTC.

This clonotype turned up a few times. This chain connects TRBV18 to TRBJ2-5; 7 nucleotides match TRBD1. Germline CDR1 KGHSH, CDR2 LQKENI. Trimming at V came to 7 bases and at J to 1 base, leaving 9 bases not matched to a gene. There are 15 residues in the CDR3. The CDR3 sequence: CASLEIQGLQETQYF. The CDR3 DNA sequence: TGTGCCAGCTTAGAAATACAGGGGCTCCAAGAGACCCAGTACTTC.

DNA for the CDR3: TGTGCCACCAGCAGAGATCTTGGGGGGGTTTATGGGAGGCGGCAAGTTGAAGCTTTCTTT. Its protein is CATSRDLGGVYGRRQVEAFF. The chain links TRBV15 to TRBJ1-1; tentative D call: TRBD1 (5 bases). Germline CDR1 reads LNHNV; CDR2 reads YYDKDF (reference sequence). The germline V and J ends were trimmed by 0 bases and 7 bases, with 30 bases remaining between them. The CDR3 has 20 residues.

This chain connects TRBV12-3 or TRBV12-4 to TRBJ1-1, with unresolved D. The V and J ends lost 2 bases and 0 bases respectively, with 13 bases between them. This CDR3 contains 16 residues. The CDR3 loop is CASSLSVGSMNTEAFF. The CDR3 bases are TGTGCCAGCAGTTTATCGGTTGGGAGCATGAACACTGAAGCTTTCTTT.

In its sample, this clonotype was seen a few times. The rearrangement links TRBV20-1 to TRBJ2-3, with 10 nucleotides matching TRBD2. J was trimmed by 9 bases and V by 1 base; bases with no gene match: 10. The CDR3 runs 15 residues. Germline values: CDR1 DFQATT, CDR2 SNEGSKA (reference sequence). CDR3 bases: TGCAGTGCTAGAGGGCTAGCGGGGGCCTACGGAACGCAGTATTTT. This gives the protein CSARGLAGAYGTQYF.

This clonotype was recorded many times. The V call is TRBV29-1, the J call TRBJ1-1; D is uncertain. The CDR3 is 14 residues long. V was pared by 4 bases and J by 0 bases, with 12 bases between. Germline-derived CDR1 and CDR2 are SQVTM and ANQGSEA. The CDR3 here is CSVGSPDLNTEAFF. For the CDR3, the DNA is TGCAGCGTTGGTTCACCGGACTTGAACACTGAAGCTTTCTTT.

The V call is TRBV5-1, the J call TRBJ2-5; D unclear. CDR3 size: 14 residues. The V end lost 0 bases, the J end lost 1 base, and 7 bases lay between the germline ends. Germline CDR1 reads SGHRS; CDR2 reads YFSETQ. The DNA for the CDR3 is TGCGCCAGCAGCTTGGCACAGATCCAAGAGACCCAGTACTTC. The encoded protein is CASSLAQIQETQYF.

As to this clonotype: One junction end does not reproduce the germline sequence, and a read error may be involved. The chain carries TRBV12-3 or TRBV12-4 and TRBJ1-2, with D maybe TRBD1 (5 bases). The CDR3 has 14 amino acids. The CDR3, as DNA: TGTGCCAGCAGTTCCCGGGACCCGCACTATGGCTGCACCTTC. This sequence encodes CASSSRDPHYGCTF.

The chain links TRBV19 to TRBJ2-3; unclear D gene. Germline CDR1 is LNHDA and CDR2 is SQIVND (reference sequence). This CDR3 has 13 residues. V was clipped by 6 bases and J by 6 bases, with 13 bases between them. The CDR3 sequence: CASRNKAGDTQYF. CDR3 in DNA: TGTGCCAGTAGAAACAAGGCTGGGGATACGCAGTATTTT.